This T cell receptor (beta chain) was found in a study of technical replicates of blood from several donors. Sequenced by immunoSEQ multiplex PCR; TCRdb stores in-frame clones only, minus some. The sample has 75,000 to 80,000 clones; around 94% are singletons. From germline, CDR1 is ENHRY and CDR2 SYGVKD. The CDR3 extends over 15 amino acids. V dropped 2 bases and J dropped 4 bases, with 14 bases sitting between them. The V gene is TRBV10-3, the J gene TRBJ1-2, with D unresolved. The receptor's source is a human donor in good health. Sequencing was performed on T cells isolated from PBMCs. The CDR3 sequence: CAISEMNSPSYGYTF. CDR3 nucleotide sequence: TGTGCCATCAGTGAGATGAACAGTCCTTCCTATGGCTACACCTTC.